This T cell receptor (beta chain) was sequenced in a study of T-cell memory formation after mild COVID-19. About the research overall: TCR clusters largely stayed donor specific. Study-wide results and caveats: Some clones that responded were present in memory (sampled pre-infection), which suggests cross-reactive memory joined. The main location of contracting CD4+ clones was CM and EM, and that of contracting CD8+ clones was EMRA.

TCRdb processed the 5' RACE reads anew with MiXCR; each CDR3 protein has one entry. In the table there are roughly 150,000 distinct CDR3 sequences, 13% of which are singletons. On this clonotype: Its antigen is currently unknown.

Trimming stripped 1 base from V and 0 bases from J, with 4 bases between. The germline V gene has CDR1 LGHDT and CDR2 YNNKEL (reference sequence). This CDR3 spans 14 amino acids. The genes are TRBV3-1 and TRBJ1-5; D remains ambiguous. This TCR derives from a man younger than 35 who had mild COVID-19 (a few samples of this study predate the infection). Cell type and time point are not known. The source material was PBMCs or a T cell subset sorted from them (not recorded which). The CDR3 coding sequence is TGTGCCAGCAGCCAAGGTACTAGCAATCAGCCCCAGCATTTT. Its translation is CASSQGTSNQPQHF.